This record covers a single TCR beta chain. The antigen is not known. Healthy donors had no documented immune events, such as infections, while sampled. This record comes from a study of identifying expanded T cells in peripheral blood. Findings of the study overall: Over two and four weeks, about 15 and 18 clones changed, versus around 1.1 between replicates. Across healthy donors, higher total template counts meant significantly greater roughly 2-week count variance.

The CDR3 extends over 14 amino acids. With 9 bases removed from V and 2 bases from J, the gap between germline ends came to 15 bases. Germline V gene sequence: CDR1 ENHRY, CDR2 SYGVKD. Assay: immunoSEQ multiplex PCR; the TCRdb copy retains only in-frame clones and omits some. Of some 97,000 clones listed, over 75% are singletons. The sequenced material came from blood. The chain recombines TRBV10-3 with TRBJ2-3, with D perhaps TRBD2 (5 bases). The clonotype comes from a person aged 18 to 75 in good health. The CDR3 sequence: CAIRLYTDTDTQYF. The CDR3, as DNA: TGTGCCATACGACTATATACAGACACAGATACGCAGTATTTT.